The source of this TCR beta chain is a study of blood T cell repertoires in COVID-19. Across the study: There were acute and convalescent COVID-19 samples, and they came from the United States, Italy and Spain. Sources were T cells, B-cell-depleted T cells, or PBMCs; the material itself was cDNA or gDNA.

Authors' methods: Reference gene primer amplification gave nucleated cell count estimates. Generated by immunoSEQ multiplex PCR, the TCRdb table keeps only in-frame clones and is missing some. V and J calls and clone size come straight from that table; D and trimming were deduced from the DNA. The sample lists about 200,000 clones, roughly 88% occurring once. While infection was still active, Seattle patients were enrolled and then followed longitudinally. V shed 1 base and J 14 bases; nucleotides not matched to a gene: 3. The germline V gene encodes CDR1 SGHTA and CDR2 FQGNSA. CDR3 size: 12 residues.

Sequencing was performed on peripheral blood. The rearrangement uses TRBV7-2 and TRBJ1-4, with 8 positions matching TRBD1. The origin of this receptor is a man aged 45-65 years with COVID-19, enrolled during active disease. CDR3 DNA: TGTGCCAGCAGCTTAGGGGACAGGCTTCTGTTTTTT. It encodes CASSLGDRLLFF.